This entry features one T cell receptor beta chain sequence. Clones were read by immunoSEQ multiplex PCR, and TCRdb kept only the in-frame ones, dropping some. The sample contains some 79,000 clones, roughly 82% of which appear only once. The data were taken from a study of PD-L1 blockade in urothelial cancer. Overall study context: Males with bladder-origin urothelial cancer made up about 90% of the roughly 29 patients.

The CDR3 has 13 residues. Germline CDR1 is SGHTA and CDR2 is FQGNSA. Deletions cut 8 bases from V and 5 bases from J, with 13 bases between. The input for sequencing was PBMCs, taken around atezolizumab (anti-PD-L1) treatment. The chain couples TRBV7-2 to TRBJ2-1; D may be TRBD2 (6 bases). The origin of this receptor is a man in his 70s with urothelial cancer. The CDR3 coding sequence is TGTGCCAGCGGGCCAGGCGGGAACAATGAGCAGTTCTTC. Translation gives CASGPGGNNEQFF.